This entry describes one T cell receptor beta chain. Its antigen is unknown. CDR3 length equals 15 residues. Germline loops: CDR1 MGHRA, CDR2 YSYEKL. The ends were cut back, 2 bases at V and 3 bases at J, with 10 bases in the middle. The source of the sample is a study of shared clonotypes between healthy human individuals. Study-level results: Memory subsets had estimated richness that was generally smaller than that of naive subsets. In the sorted subsets, rarefaction showed sequencing was incomplete despite large depth. Clonotype sharing across donors was expected to vary with sequencing depth.

CD45RO-negative cells were positively selected for CCR7, leaving out terminally differentiated effector memory CD45RA+ cells. Each of the donors was a healthy adult who was HIV-negative and had not had a recent acute infection or vaccination. Profiling relied on immunoSEQ multiplex PCR, and the TCRdb table lists in-frame clones only, not all of them. There are 1.5 million to 2.5 million clones in the sample; roughly 94% occur only once, and roughly 1% lies in the top ten. The sequenced sample was naive CD8+ T cells sorted from blood. The sequence was collected from a man in his late teens or twenties in good health. This chain joins TRBV4-1 and TRBJ2-2; the D gene is possibly TRBD2 (6 bases). CDR3 region: CASSQWDSYTGELFF. The CDR3 bases are TGCGCCAGCAGCCAATGGGACTCCTACACCGGGGAGCTGTTTTTT.